This entry is about one T cell receptor (beta chain). Its antigen remains unknown. V was pared by 3 bases and J by 8 bases, with 10 bases of the junction left unmatched. This CDR3 spans 15 amino acids. Germline CDR1 and CDR2: SGHDT and YYEEEE. This sample is part of a study of cytomegalovirus exposure and HLA in healthy donors. Overall study: Later analysis reported that the approximately 120 validation repertoires shared the platform of the roughly 630 first-cohort repertoires.

Study-level results: The classifier reportedly diagnosed cytomegalovirus status with high sensitivity and specificity. A subsequent analysis found that TCR clusters from the first cohort also tended to co-occur in the approximately 130 validation repertoires, with approximately 95% of cluster scores above 0.

Generated by immunoSEQ multiplex PCR, the TCRdb table keeps only in-frame clones and is missing some. The table has roughly 150,000 clones, about 95% seen once; the top ten hold 1.5% to 2%. The chain employs TRBV5-6 and TRBJ1-2; TRBD1 aligns across 10 bases. Sequenced input: PBMCs. The TCR was taken from a man younger than 35 in good health and CMV-seropositive. CDR3 sequence reads: CASSSPGQGNVGYTF. The CDR3 nucleotides read TGTGCCAGCAGCTCGCCGGGACAGGGGAATGTCGGCTACACCTTC.